These 5 T cell receptor beta chains were all obtained from the same sample, sequenced in a study of blood T cell repertoires in COVID-19. TCRdb's table, derived via immunoSEQ multiplex PCR, lists solely in-frame clones and lacks some. Of roughly 270,000 clones listed, roughly four fifths are singletons. Sequencing was done on a sample of PBMCs or T cells enriched from blood (not recorded which). The receptors stem from a man aged 35 to 55 who had been exposed to COVID-19.

V gene TRBV9 combines with J gene TRBJ2-7; 9 positions agree with TRBD1. V was pared by 0 bases and J by 7 bases, with 5 bases of the junction left unmatched. CDR1 SGDLS and CDR2 YYNGEE come from the germline V gene. The CDR3 is 14 residues long. The CDR3 loop reads CASSVVGQGGEQYF. CDR3 coding DNA: TGTGCCAGCAGCGTAGTGGGACAGGGCGGGGAGCAGTACTTC.

This CDR3 reads CASAGRLAGETGELFF. CDR3 DNA sequence: TGTGCCAGCGCGGGCAGGCTAGCGGGAGAAACCGGGGAGCTGTTTTTT. The rearrangement joins TRBV18 to TRBJ2-2; 10 bases agree with TRBD2. Trimming cost V 8 bases and J 5 bases; bases outside gene matches: 11. The length of the CDR3 is 16 residues. CDR1 is KGHSH, CDR2 LQKENI, per germline.

In regard to this clone: The sample contains more than one DNA sequence encoding this CDR3. This chain's CDR3 is CASSRGENEKLFF. The CDR3 bases are TGTGCCAGCTCACGAGGTGAGAATGAAAAACTGTTTTTT. The chain recombines TRBV18 with TRBJ1-4; D gene ambiguous. Per germline, CDR1 KGHSH and CDR2 LQKENI. The ends were cut back, 4 bases at V and 5 bases at J, with 8 bases in the middle. The length of the CDR3 is 13 residues. Looking up the rest from reference TRBV18 and TRBJ1-4 gives the full variable domain: NAGVMQNPRHLVRRRGQEARLRCSPMKGHSHVYWYRQLPEEGLKFMVYLQKENIIDESGMPKERFSAEFPKEGPSILRIQQVVRGDSAAYFCASSRGENEKLFFGSGTQLSVL.

For this clone: Other DNA sequences within the sample encode an identical CDR3. V and J are TRBV7-3 and TRBJ2-2; no firm D call. Germline loops: CDR1 SGHTA, CDR2 FQGTGA. CDR3 length equals 14 residues. V was trimmed by 3 bases and J by 1 base, leaving 6 bases between them. The CDR3 coding sequence is TGTGCCAGCAGCTTCTCCGGGAACACCGGGGAGCTGTTTTTT. Translated, it gives CASSFSGNTGELFF.

The chain combines TRBV2 with TRBJ2-2; D is possibly TRBD1 (5 bases). Germline V lookup: CDR1 SNHLY, CDR2 FYNNEI. The CDR3 totals 14 residues. Trimming stripped 6 bases from V and 2 bases from J, with 10 bases between. CDR3 sequence: CASRVGPNTGELFF. CDR3 DNA: TGTGCCAGCAGAGTGGGGCCCAACACCGGGGAGCTGTTTTTT.